These 11 T cell receptor beta chains came from one sample sequenced in a study of T-cell reconstitution after alpha-beta-depleted transplantation in children. Unique molecular identifiers were used in preparing the TCRbeta library. TCRdb recomputed calls from the PCR reads with MiXCR, one row per CDR3 protein. Of some 450,000 distinct CDR3 sequences in the sample, around 46% were seen once. Sequenced here: PBMCs, sampled before TCRalphabeta/CD19-depleted stem cell transplant. Every receptor here comes from a girl aged 2-10 years with aplastic anemia, due to receive a stem cell transplant.

The chain combines TRBV7-6 with TRBJ2-7; D perhaps matches TRBD2 (6 bases). There are 17 residues in the CDR3. Between the trimmed V and J ends, which lost 3 bases and 2 bases, there was a span of 20 bases. The germline CDR1 and CDR2 sequences are SGHVS and FNYEAQ. CDR3 sequence reads: CASSFARGRRDPYEQYF. CDR3 in DNA: TGTGCCAGCAGCTTCGCCCGAGGACGGCGGGACCCCTACGAGCAGTACTTC.

This clonotype was counted only a few times. The chain is built from TRBV5-6 and TRBJ2-7; D gene ambiguous. With 2 bases removed from V and 7 bases from J, the gap between germline ends came to 13 bases. In germline, CDR1 is SGHDT, CDR2 YYEEEE. This CDR3 is built from 13 residues. CDR3 sequence: CASSFGGFREQYF. The CDR3 nucleotides are TGTGCCAGCAGCTTTGGCGGTTTTAGGGAGCAGTACTTC.

This chain connects TRBV28 to TRBJ2-7, with a tentative D call TRBD2 (5 bases). CDR1 and CDR2 from the germline V gene are MDHEN and SYDVKM. With 3 bases removed from V and 3 bases from J, the gap between germline ends came to 15 bases. This CDR3 region has 15 residues. CDR3 in DNA: TGTGCCAGCAGTTTGATAGTAACGGGATACTACGAGCAGTACTTC. Encoded protein: CASSLIVTGYYEQYF.

This clonotype was seen at least ten times. V gene TRBV29-1 combines with J gene TRBJ2-1, with TRBD2 matching over 12 bases. In germline, CDR1 is SQVTM, CDR2 ANQGSEA. Unmatched junction bases numbered 5, after V lost 3 bases and J lost 5 bases. The CDR3 extends over 15 amino acids. The CDR3 region is CSVDTSGRTNNEQFF. As DNA, the CDR3 is TGCAGCGTTGATACTAGCGGGAGGACGAACAATGAGCAGTTCTTC.

This clonotype has just a few counts. The rearrangement links TRBV12-3 or TRBV12-4 to TRBJ1-2; no definite D call. Deletions cut 6 bases from V and 8 bases from J, with 10 bases between. This CDR3 has 11 amino acids. Here the CDR3 reads CASSFLSGYTF. CDR3 nucleotide sequence: TGTGCCAGCAGCTTCCTCAGCGGCTACACCTTC.

The chain combines TRBV20-1 with TRBJ1-5; weak D call: TRBD1 (6 bases). Trimming took 6 bases from V and 1 from J, leaving 13 bases between them. The V gene's germline CDR1 is DFQATT and CDR2 SNEGSKA (reference sequence). CDR3 length: 14 residues. The CDR3 coding sequence is TGCAGTGCGTCCGGGGGCAGAAGCAATCAGCCCCAGCATTTT. Amino acids: CSASGGRSNQPQHF.

The chain carries TRBV5-1 and TRBJ2-7; TRBD1 matches at 7 bases. V dropped 7 bases and J dropped 3; count of bases not matched to a gene: 7. CDR1 and CDR2 (germline): SGHRS, YFSETQ. CDR3 length: 13 residues. The CDR3 DNA follows: TGCGCCAGCCGACAGGGTGTTGGCTACGAGCAGTACTTC. Encoded protein: CASRQGVGYEQYF.

V is TRBV7-2 and J is TRBJ2-5; D is unresolved. CDR3 length: 15 residues. The germline V and J ends were trimmed by 2 bases and 5 bases, with 15 bases remaining between them. Germline CDR1 and CDR2: SGHTA and FQGNSA. CDR3 nucleotides: TGTGCCAGCAGCTTAATGGTCGGATTTGTGGAGACCCAGTACTTC. It translates to CASSLMVGFVETQYF. The entire variable domain, with the rest obtained from reference TRBV7-2 and TRBJ2-5, is as follows: GAGVSQSPSNKVTEKGKDVELRCDPISGHTALYWYRQSLGQGLEFLIYFQGNSAPDKSGLPSDRFSAERTGGSVSTLTIQRTQQEDSAVYLCASSLMVGFVETQYFGPGTRLLVL.

The V and J genes are TRBV5-1 and TRBJ2-5; D perhaps matches TRBD1 (6 bases). CDR3 length: 16 amino acids. CDR1 is SGHRS, CDR2 YFSETQ, per germline. Trimming stripped 1 base from V and 1 base from J, with 14 bases between. CDR3: CASSLSSYRAQETQYF. CDR3 bases: TGCGCCAGCAGCTTGAGTAGTTACAGGGCCCAAGAGACCCAGTACTTC.

This clonotype appeared a few times. CDR3 coding DNA: TGTGCCAGCAGTTATACCGGGACTAGCAACGAGCAGTACTTC. It specifies CASSYTGTSNEQYF. The chain carries TRBV28 and TRBJ2-7; 9 bases align to TRBD2. The CDR3 sequence is 14 residues long. CDR1 MDHEN and CDR2 SYDVKM come from the germline V gene. After removal of 4 bases from V and 5 bases from J, the junction contained 6 bases not matched to a gene.

In nucleotides, the CDR3 is TGTGCCAGCAGTATGGAAGAGACCCAGTACTTC. Its protein product is CASSMEETQYF. The chain combines TRBV28 with TRBJ2-5, with no clear D. CDR1 MDHEN and CDR2 SYDVKM come from the germline V gene. This CDR3 has 11 residues. The ends were cut back, 5 bases at V and 3 bases at J, with 4 bases in the middle. Full variable domain (rest looked up from reference TRBV28 and TRBJ2-5): DVKVTQSSRYLVKRTGEKVFLECVQDMDHENMFWYRQDPGLGLRLIYFSYDVKMKEKGDIPEGYSVSREKKERFSLILESASTNQTSMYLCASSMEETQYFGPGTRLLVL.